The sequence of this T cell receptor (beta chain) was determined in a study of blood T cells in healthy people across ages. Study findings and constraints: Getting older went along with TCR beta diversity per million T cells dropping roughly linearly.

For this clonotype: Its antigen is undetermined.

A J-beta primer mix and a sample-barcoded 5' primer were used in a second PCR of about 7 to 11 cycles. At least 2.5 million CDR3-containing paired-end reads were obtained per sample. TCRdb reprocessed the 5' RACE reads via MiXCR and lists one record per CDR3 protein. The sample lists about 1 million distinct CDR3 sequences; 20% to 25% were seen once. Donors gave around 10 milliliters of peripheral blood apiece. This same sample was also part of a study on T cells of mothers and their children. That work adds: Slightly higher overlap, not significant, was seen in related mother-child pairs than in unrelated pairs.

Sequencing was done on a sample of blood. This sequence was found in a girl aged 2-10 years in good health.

The CDR3 sequence: CASSINPGTGGEKLFF. The CDR3 DNA sequence: TGTGCCAGCAGTATTAACCCCGGGACAGGGGGTGAAAAACTGTTTTTT. The V gene is TRBV6-6, the J gene TRBJ1-4, with 11 bases that match TRBD1. V dropped 5 bases and J dropped 7; count of bases not matched to a gene: 9. The length of the CDR3 is 16 residues. Germline lookup yields CDR1 MNHNY and CDR2 SVGAGI (reference sequence).